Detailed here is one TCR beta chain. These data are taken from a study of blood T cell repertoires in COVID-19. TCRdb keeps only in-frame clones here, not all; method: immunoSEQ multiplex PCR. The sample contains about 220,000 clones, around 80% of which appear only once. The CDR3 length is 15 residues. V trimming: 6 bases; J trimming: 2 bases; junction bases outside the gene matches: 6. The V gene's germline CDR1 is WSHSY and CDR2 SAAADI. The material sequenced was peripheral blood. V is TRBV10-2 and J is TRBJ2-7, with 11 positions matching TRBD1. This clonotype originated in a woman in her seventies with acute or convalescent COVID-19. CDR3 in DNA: TGCGCCAGCAGAACCGGGACAGGGGGAACCTACGAGCAGTACTTC. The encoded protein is CASRTGTGGTYEQYF.